Detailed here is one T cell receptor beta chain. What it binds is not known. This entry belongs to a study of cytomegalovirus exposure and HLA in healthy donors. Overall study: A preliminary data release comprised 80 million to 95 million unique TCRs obtained from HLA-typed donors.

13 Jbeta primers and 60 Vbeta primers were used for the PCR. Assay used: immunoSEQ multiplex PCR; TCRdb lists only in-frame clones, some missing. The data hold 100,000 to 150,000 clones, with approximately 78% observed a single time. Whole-study findings and limits: According to a later analysis, most TCR beta chains associated with CMV appeared HLA-restricted.

V was clipped by 5 bases and J by 6 bases, with 17 bases between them. There are 16 residues in the CDR3. Germline V gives CDR1 SEHNR, CDR2 FQNEAQ (reference sequence). This sequence was found in a woman aged 40 to 49 in good health and CMV-seropositive. The rearrangement uses TRBV7-9 and TRBJ1-6; no clear D. Material for sequencing was PBMCs. The CDR3 sequence: CASSILLPRLNSPLHF. Here the CDR3 DNA reads TGTGCCAGCAGCATACTACTTCCGCGCCTTAATTCACCCCTCCACTTT.